These 29 T cell receptor beta chains originate from one sample sequenced in a study of Ad26.COV2.S vaccination and SARS-CoV-2 variants. Sequencing used immunoSEQ multiplex PCR; TCRdb keeps in-frame clones, though not all of them. The data hold 400,000 to 500,000 clones, with roughly 89% observed a single time. Noted treatment: around 19 received Ad26.COV2.S at low or high dose, single or two shots; five or six received placebo; per-sample allocation not given. At day 63 after the first vaccine or placebo injection, samples were drawn. Sequenced here: peripheral blood, sampled in a trial of Ad26.COV2.S vaccine versus placebo. Receptors originate from a person between 18 and 65 years old who received the Ad26.COV2.S COVID-19 vaccine or a placebo.

This clone was observed a single time. CDR3 bases: TGTGCCAGCAGTGAAGTCAGGGGGGGAAACCAGCCCCAGCATTTT. This translates into CASSEVRGGNQPQHF. The V call is TRBV2, the J call TRBJ1-5; 7 bases are shared with TRBD1. The CDR3 contains 15 residues. Germline CDR1 SNHLY, CDR2 FYNNEI. Losses at the gene ends were 1 base for V and 7 bases for J; bases not matched to a gene: 7.

The chain joins TRBV7-3 to TRBJ2-6; D gene ambiguous. V was trimmed by 3 bases and J by 2 bases, leaving 14 bases between them. The CDR3 runs to 17 residues. CDR1 is SGHTA, CDR2 FQGTGA, per germline. CDR3 coding DNA: TGTGCCAGCAGCTTGGACCCCGGGTTCCCTGGGGCCAACGTCCTGACTTTC. Residues: CASSLDPGFPGANVLTF.

This clone occurred once. The V call is TRBV9, the J call TRBJ1-1, with TRBD1 matching over 9 bases. Per germline, CDR1 SGDLS and CDR2 YYNGEE. V was pared by 4 bases and J by 4 bases, with 8 bases of the junction left unmatched. CDR3 length equals 15 residues. The CDR3 nucleotides read TGTGCCAGCAGCCCGGGACAGGGCATAACCACTGAAGCTTTCTTT. Its translation: CASSPGQGITTEAFF.

The rearrangement uses TRBV5-4 and TRBJ2-1; D is perhaps TRBD1 (6 bases). This CDR3 is 15 amino acids long. V lost 0 bases and J 4 bases, leaving 11 bases between the germline ends. Germline V gene data show CDR1 as SGHNT and CDR2 as YYREEE (reference sequence). The CDR3 DNA follows: TGTGCCAGCAGCTTGGGGACAGAATTTTACAATGAGCAGTTCTTC. Residues: CASSLGTEFYNEQFF.

This chain links TRBV9 with TRBJ2-3, with no clear D. The CDR3 runs to 13 residues. Germline lookup yields CDR1 SGDLS and CDR2 YYNGEE. Deletions cut 0 bases from V and 3 bases from J, with 5 bases between. DNA of the CDR3: TGTGCCAGCAGCGTAGAAGATACAGATACGCAGTATTTT. Protein sequence: CASSVEDTDTQYF.

Comment on this clone: The limits of the CDR3 on the DNA are not certain, so only TCRdb's listed CDR3 is given. The chain recombines TRBV7-8 with TRBJ2-5; TRBD2, the table's D call, lacks a check against the DNA. CDR1 is SGHVS, CDR2 FQNEAQ, per germline. The CDR3 length is 15 residues, termini included. The CDR3 loop reads CASSSQTSFLETQYF.

The chain carries TRBV28 and TRBJ1-5; no clear D. Trimming shortened V by 6 bases and J by 3 bases, and 12 bases separated the two germline ends. CDR3 length: 14 amino acids. Germline lookup yields CDR1 MDHEN and CDR2 SYDVKM. CDR3 in DNA: TGTGCCAGCAGCTGGACCGTGATCAATCAGCCCCAGCATTTT. As protein: CASSWTVINQPQHF.

This clone was recorded only once. V is TRBV19 and J is TRBJ1-1, with TRBD1 as a possible D gene (6 bases). The CDR3 totals 13 residues. V lost 7 bases and J lost 4, with 13 bases in between. CDR1 is LNHDA and CDR2 is SQIVND in the germline V gene (reference sequence). CDR3 sequence (DNA): TGTGCCAGTACAGAGGCAGGGGCCACTGAAGCTTTCTTT. Amino acids: CASTEAGATEAFF.

V usage is TRBV19 and J usage is TRBJ2-2; D is unclear. Trimming stripped 10 bases from V and 4 bases from J, with 7 bases between. The CDR3 is 11 residues long. Looked up from germline, CDR1 is LNHDA and CDR2 is SQIVND (reference sequence). CDR3 protein: CATSRTGELFF. The DNA of the CDR3 is TGTGCCACCAGTCGCACCGGGGAGCTGTTTTTT.

The rearrangement joins TRBV9 to TRBJ2-1, with 10 bases fitting TRBD2. There are 16 residues in the CDR3. V shed 6 bases, J shed 4 bases, and the junction held 10 bases outside the gene matches. Germline CDR1 and CDR2: SGDLS and YYNGEE. The CDR3 loop reads CASTERGGNEYNEQFF. CDR3 DNA: TGTGCCAGCACCGAGCGGGGGGGCAACGAGTACAATGAGCAGTTCTTC.

The chain uses TRBV4-3 and TRBJ2-7; TRBD2 is a possible D gene (6 bases). The CDR3 runs to 18 residues. The V end lost 4 bases, the J end lost 0 bases, and 22 bases lay between the germline ends. Germline CDR1 and CDR2: LGHNA and YSLEER. The CDR3 here is CASSPKWVPSVSSYEQYF. CDR3 coding DNA: TGCGCCAGCAGCCCAAAGTGGGTCCCTAGCGTGAGCTCCTACGAGCAGTACTTC.

This clone turned up a few times. The chain couples TRBV10-3 to TRBJ1-6; no clear D gene. The CDR3 runs to 17 residues. Germline V lookup: CDR1 ENHRY, CDR2 SYGVKD. V was clipped by 0 bases and J by 0 bases, with 9 bases between them. CDR3: CAISESTLSSYNSPLHF. CDR3 in DNA: TGTGCCATCAGTGAGTCGACGTTGAGCTCCTATAATTCACCCCTCCACTTT.

V gene TRBV5-1 combines with J gene TRBJ2-1; D gene uncertain. Germline CDR1 SGHRS, CDR2 YFSETQ. The CDR3 has 11 amino acids. V was clipped by 4 bases and J by 7 bases, with 6 bases between them. CDR3 DNA sequence: TGCGCCAGCAGCGTGAAGAATGAGCAGTTCTTC. Amino acid sequence: CASSVKNEQFF.

The chain uses TRBV14 and TRBJ2-7, with TRBD1 as a possible D gene (6 bases). V was clipped by 3 bases and J by 0 bases, with 6 bases between them. The germline CDR1 and CDR2 sequences are SGHDN and FVKESK. The CDR3 is made up of 13 amino acids. Here the CDR3 DNA reads TGTGCCAGCAGCCACAGGGGCTCCTACGAGCAGTACGTC. This gives the protein CASSHRGSYEQYV.

The gene calls are TRBV7-9 and TRBJ1-2; D uncertain. The germline V gene encodes CDR1 SEHNR and CDR2 FQNEAQ (reference sequence). Between the trimmed V and J ends, which lost 5 bases and 0 bases, there was a span of 13 bases. This CDR3 spans 15 amino acids. The CDR3 is CASSLVGPSNYGYTF. Written as DNA, the CDR3 is TGTGCCAGCAGCCTCGTAGGTCCCTCTAACTATGGCTACACCTTC.

The chain has TRBV19 and TRBJ2-1, with D possibly being TRBD2 (5 bases). The V end lost 6 bases, the J end lost 0 bases, and 6 bases lay between the germline ends. CDR1 and CDR2 (germline): LNHDA, SQIVND (reference sequence). The CDR3 is 13 residues long. Here the CDR3 DNA reads TGTGCCAGTAGGACTACCTCCTACAATGAGCAGTTCTTC. It translates to CASRTTSYNEQFF.

The chain carries TRBV24-1 and TRBJ2-3; a possible D gene is TRBD1 (6 bases). With 4 bases removed from V and 2 bases from J, the gap between germline ends came to 15 bases. There are 16 residues in the CDR3. The germline CDR1 and CDR2 sequences are KGHDR and SFDVKD. CDR3 bases: TGTGCCACCAGTGAATCAGGACAGAGATACACAGATACGCAGTATTTT. Amino acid sequence: CATSESGQRYTDTQYF.

The V and J genes are TRBV7-2 and TRBJ2-5; 9 nucleotides agree with TRBD1. Germline V gene sequence: CDR1 SGHTA, CDR2 FQGNSA. With V trimmed by 6 bases and J by 4 bases, 3 bases remained unmatched. The length of the CDR3 is 13 residues. CDR3 DNA sequence: TGTGCCAGCAGTCAGGACAGGGGAGAGACCCAGTACTTC. It specifies CASSQDRGETQYF.

V and J are TRBV10-3 and TRBJ2-7; 10 bases align to TRBD1. Trimming removed 11 bases from V and 6 bases from J; junction bases left unmatched: 10. Germline CDR1 is ENHRY and CDR2 is SYGVKD. This CDR3 contains 13 residues. The CDR3 protein is CAARGTGDVEQYF. The CDR3, as DNA: TGTGCCGCCCGGGGGACAGGGGACGTCGAGCAGTACTTC.

The chain joins TRBV10-3 to TRBJ2-2; D is unresolved. The CDR3 has 14 amino acids. The V gene lost 2 bases and the J gene lost 5 bases, with 9 bases spanning the gap. The germline gives CDR1 ENHRY, CDR2 SYGVKD. CDR3 coding DNA: TGTGCCATCAGTGAGGCAGGCAATACCGGGGAGCTGTTTTTT. It encodes CAISEAGNTGELFF.

This chain links TRBV3-1 (or the pseudogene TRBV3-2) with TRBJ1-2; D unresolved. Germline V CDR1 and CDR2: LGHDT, YNNKEL (reference sequence). The CDR3 totals 11 residues. Trimming left V 5 bases short and J 8 bases short, with 9 bases between. The CDR3 is CASSEWRGYTF. The CDR3 nucleotides read TGTGCCAGCAGCGAGTGGCGGGGCTACACCTTC.

The chain has TRBV9 and TRBJ1-2; 9 bases line up with TRBD1. The CDR3 runs to 14 residues. The germline gives CDR1 SGDLS, CDR2 YYNGEE. V trimming: 4 bases; J trimming: 4 bases; junction bases outside the gene matches: 5. The CDR3 coding sequence is TGTGCCAGCAGCCCCCAGGACAGGGGCTATGGCTACACCTTC. This encodes CASSPQDRGYGYTF. Supplemented by reference TRBV9 and TRBJ1-2, the full variable domain reads DSGVTQTPKHLITATGQRVTLRCSPRSGDLSVYWYQQSLDQGLQFLIQYYNGEERAKGNILERFSAQQFPDLHSELNLSSLELGDSALYFCASSPQDRGYGYTFGSGTRLTVV.

This rearrangement joins TRBV11-2 to TRBJ2-1; 11 nucleotides align to TRBD2. Germline V gene lookup returns CDR1 SGHAT and CDR2 FQNNGV. V shed 0 bases and J 5 bases; nucleotides not matched to a gene: 12. CDR3 length: 19 amino acids. The CDR3 nucleotides are TGTGCCAGCAGCTTAGATACGGTAATAGCGGGGGGGCAGAACAATGAGCAGTTCTTC. This translates into CASSLDTVIAGGQNNEQFF.

The chain links TRBV28 to TRBJ1-6; D gene uncertain. CDR1 MDHEN and CDR2 SYDVKM come from the germline V gene. This CDR3 region has 16 residues. Trimming stripped 3 bases from V and 0 bases from J, with 9 bases between. This CDR3 reads CASSFLLNSYNSPLHF. CDR3 DNA: TGTGCCAGCAGTTTCCTTCTAAACTCCTATAATTCACCCCTCCACTTT.

The chain joins TRBV7-3 to TRBJ2-2, with D tentatively TRBD2 (6 bases). V lost 4 bases to trimming and J lost 5 bases, with 17 bases between them. Germline V gives CDR1 SGHTA, CDR2 FQGTGA. This CDR3 comprises 16 residues. The CDR3 DNA is TGTGCCAGCAGCTCAGTAAGGGCCGGAGGGACCGGGGAGCTGTTTTTT. As protein: CASSSVRAGGTGELFF.

This chain connects TRBV27 to TRBJ1-5; 7 nucleotides agree with TRBD1. The CDR3 consists of 15 residues. Trimming removed 5 bases from V and 6 bases from J; junction bases left unmatched: 10. Per germline, CDR1 MNHEY and CDR2 SMNVEV (reference sequence). The CDR3 sequence: CASSRKGARGQPQHF. CDR3 sequence (DNA): TGTGCCAGCAGTCGGAAGGGGGCTCGGGGTCAGCCCCAGCATTTT.

The chain has TRBV10-1 and TRBJ2-7; 7 nucleotides line up with TRBD1. V dropped 2 bases and J dropped 2; count of bases not matched to a gene: 9. The CDR3 length is 16 residues. Looked up from germline, CDR1 is WNHNN and CDR2 is SYGVQD (reference sequence). The CDR3 nucleotides read TGCGCCAGCAGTGAGCCCGGGGACAGAGCGGCCTACGAGCAGTACTTC. Translating gives CASSEPGDRAAYEQYF.

The chain is built from TRBV2 and TRBJ1-2, with 7 bases matching TRBD1. V lost 6 bases, J lost 2 bases, and 3 bases stayed unmatched. The CDR3 is 13 residues long. Germline-derived CDR1 and CDR2 are SNHLY and FYNNEI. CDR3 DNA: TGTGCCAGCAGCTCACAGGGGAACTATGGCTACACCTTC. This translates into CASSSQGNYGYTF.

The rearrangement uses TRBV18 and TRBJ2-1, with 10 bases matching TRBD1. V dropped 3 bases and J dropped 8; count of bases not matched to a gene: 13. Germline V gene lookup returns CDR1 KGHSH and CDR2 LQKENI. The CDR3 spans 17 residues. The CDR3 nucleotides are TGTGCCAGCTCACCGGCTACTTCCGGGACAGGGGATTATGAGCAGTTCTTC. It codes for CASSPATSGTGDYEQFF.